Below are 23 T cell receptor beta chains sequenced from a single sample in a study of CD8 T cells in ankylosing spondylitis (dated by TCRdb to 2016 to 2017). Study-wide findings and limitations: Blood from ankylosing spondylitis patients appeared to be characterized by a TCR beta motif composed of under 10 highly homologous amino acid variants.

Libraries were prepared through 5' RACE. Data came from an Illumina HiSeq 2500. The public reads were quality trimmed at Q25 with fastp and then assembled into clones with MiXCR by TCRdb, keeping productive beta chains. All rows with the same CDR3 protein become a single entry with the most common DNA and genes. The sample contains around 91,000 distinct CDR3 sequences, around 8.3% of them found a single time. The ten largest clones take up approximately 30% of the sample. No antigen has been identified for these receptors. Input material: blood, either unsorted or a sorted T cell fraction (not recorded which). The receptor source for this set is a male donor with ankylosing spondylitis.

The rearrangement uses TRBV29-1 and TRBJ2-7; D tentatively fits TRBD1 or TRBD2 (6 bases each). The V end lost 1 base, the J end lost 2 bases, and 12 bases lay between the germline ends. This CDR3 is 14 amino acids long. The germline gives CDR1 SQVTM, CDR2 ANQGSEA. CDR3 amino acids: CSVEGSGAAYEQYF. CDR3 nucleotides: TGCAGCGTTGAAGGTTCGGGGGCAGCCTACGAGCAGTACTTC.

This chain connects TRBV13 to TRBJ2-3, with 7 bases fitting TRBD2. J was trimmed by 6 bases and V by 3 bases; bases with no gene match: 3. This CDR3 has 13 residues. Germline-derived CDR1 and CDR2 are PRHDT and FYEKMQ (reference sequence). The DNA for the CDR3 is TGTGCCAGCAGCTTGATGCGGGGGGATACGCAGTATTTT. As protein: CASSLMRGDTQYF. Full variable domain (outside the CDR3, taken from reference TRBV13 and TRBJ2-3): AAGVIQSPRHLIKEKRETATLKCYPIPRHDTVYWYQQGPGQDPQFLISFYEKMQSDKGSIPDRFSAQQFSDYHSELNMSSLELGDSALYFCASSLMRGDTQYFGPGTRLTVL.

The chain couples TRBV29-1 to TRBJ2-1; 11 nucleotides align to TRBD2. Germline V gene sequence: CDR1 SQVTM, CDR2 ANQGSEA. V lost 4 bases to trimming and J lost 7 bases; unmatched junction nucleotides: 12. The CDR3 runs to 16 residues. The CDR3 coding sequence is TGCAGCGTTGTGGGACTAGCGGACCTCTTTATAAATGAGCAGTTCTTC. This codes for CSVVGLADLFINEQFF.

This clonotype was observed at least ten times. The genes are TRBV11-1 and TRBJ2-6; TRBD1 is a possible D gene (5 bases). Trimming removed 5 bases at V and 2 bases at J, with 19 bases between. The CDR3 sequence is 18 residues long. The germline V gene encodes CDR1 SGHAT and CDR2 FQDESV (reference sequence). The CDR3 nucleotides read TGTGCCAGCAGCCGAATTTGGGCCGACAGTCCTGGGGCCAACGTCCTGACTTTC. This codes for CASSRIWADSPGANVLTF.

The gene calls are TRBV9 and TRBJ2-5, with D perhaps TRBD2 (6 bases). From germline, CDR1 is SGDLS and CDR2 YYNGEE. The CDR3 has 14 residues. Trimming left V 2 bases short and J 5 bases short, with 13 bases between. CDR3 sequence reads: CASSVGGPRETQYF. DNA of the CDR3: TGTGCCAGCAGCGTCGGAGGGCCCCGGGAGACCCAGTACTTC.

This clonotype occurred many times. This chain uses TRBV12-3 or TRBV12-4 with TRBJ1-3; D is unresolved. The length of the CDR3 is 13 residues. Trimming left V 7 bases short and J 4 bases short, with 11 bases between. The CDR3 DNA reads TGTGCCAGCATTCGCTCGGAGGGAAACACCATATATTTT. Translated: CASIRSEGNTIYF.

This clonotype came up many times. V and J are TRBV5-6 and TRBJ1-1; no firm D call. Germline V gene lookup returns CDR1 SGHDT and CDR2 YYEEEE. The V end lost 3 bases, the J end lost 2 bases, and 17 bases lay between the germline ends. CDR3 length: 16 residues. The CDR3 bases are TGTGCCAGCAGCTCCATTAAAGGTGGAGGAAACACTGAAGCTTTCTTT. Translated: CASSSIKGGGNTEAFF.

Ten or more counts support this clonotype. The chain carries TRBV12-3 or TRBV12-4 and TRBJ2-1; TRBD2 might be the D (6 bases). Trimming stripped 5 bases from V and 14 bases from J, with 16 bases between. This CDR3 has 12 residues. The CDR3 spells CASSRTGDNEFF. The CDR3, as DNA: TGTGCCAGCAGTCGAACGGGGGATAACGAGTTCTTC.

This clonotype was counted many times. CDR3: CASSLFPAGAGEQFF. In DNA, the CDR3 is TGTGCCAGCAGTTTATTCCCAGCGGGAGCGGGTGAGCAGTTCTTC. The chain employs TRBV27 and TRBJ2-1, with TRBD2 matching over 8 bases. From germline, CDR1 is MNHEY and CDR2 SMNVEV (reference sequence). This CDR3 region has 15 residues. J lost 9 bases, V lost 1 base, and 8 bases had no gene match.

There are many counts of this clonotype. The gene calls are TRBV7-9 and TRBJ2-7; D is uncertain. CDR1 SEHNR and CDR2 FQNEAQ come from the germline V gene (reference sequence). This CDR3 spans 13 amino acids. V dropped 5 bases and J dropped 2 bases, with 10 bases sitting between them. The DNA for the CDR3 is TGTGCCAGCAGCCCCCCCCGGCCCTACGAGCAGTACTTC. It encodes CASSPPRPYEQYF.

This clonotype was seen at least ten times. The genes are TRBV4-1 and TRBJ1-2; 7 nucleotides agree with TRBD1. This CDR3 spans 16 amino acids. With 1 base clipped from V and 8 bases from J, the junction kept 13 bases outside the gene matches. Germline loops: CDR1 MGHRA, CDR2 YSYEKL. CDR3 sequence reads: CASSQALGQERGGYTF. The CDR3, as DNA: TGCGCCAGCAGCCAAGCTCTCGGACAGGAGAGAGGGGGCTACACCTTC.

Ten or more counts support this clonotype. This rearrangement joins TRBV9 to TRBJ1-3, with TRBD1 as a possible D gene (6 bases). This CDR3 spans 14 amino acids. The germline V and J ends were trimmed by 5 bases and 0 bases, with 9 bases remaining between them. Germline V gene lookup returns CDR1 SGDLS and CDR2 YYNGEE. The CDR3 is CASRTGVSGNTIYF. CDR3 DNA sequence: TGTGCCAGCAGGACAGGAGTCTCTGGAAACACCATATATTTT. The full variable domain, completed using reference TRBV9 and TRBJ1-3, is DSGVTQTPKHLITATGQRVTLRCSPRSGDLSVYWYQQSLDQGLQFLIQYYNGEERAKGNILERFSAQQFPDLHSELNLSSLELGDSALYFCASRTGVSGNTIYFGEGSWLTVV.

V usage is TRBV4-1 and J usage is TRBJ2-1; TRBD2 matches 8 bases. Germline CDR1 and CDR2: MGHRA and YSYEKL. The CDR3 is 14 residues long. With 5 bases clipped from V and 5 bases from J, the junction kept 5 bases outside the gene matches. CDR3 coding DNA: TGCGCCAGCAGCTGGCGGCGGGGGGACAATGAGCAGTTCTTC. As protein: CASSWRRGDNEQFF.

The gene calls are TRBV27 and TRBJ2-1; 9 bases are shared with TRBD1. V lost 6 bases and J lost 8; bases outside the gene matches: 5. Germline V gene sequence: CDR1 MNHEY, CDR2 SMNVEV (reference sequence). The length of the CDR3 is 13 residues. The CDR3 loop reads CASRTTGGYEQFF. The CDR3, as DNA: TGTGCCAGCAGAACAACAGGGGGCTATGAGCAGTTCTTC.

This clonotype was found many times. This chain joins TRBV7-9 and TRBJ2-1, with 10 positions matching TRBD2. Trimming took 5 bases from V and 4 from J; bases not matched to a gene: 5. Germline CDR1 SEHNR, CDR2 FQNEAQ (reference sequence). The CDR3 covers 15 residues. The CDR3 protein is CASSITSGVYNEQFF. CDR3 DNA sequence: TGTGCCAGCAGCATTACTAGCGGGGTGTACAATGAGCAGTTCTTC.

This clonotype was observed a handful of times. The chain combines TRBV14 with TRBJ2-5, with 7 nucleotides matching TRBD2. The CDR3 is made up of 18 amino acids. CDR1 SGHDN and CDR2 FVKESK come from the germline V gene. V gave up 1 base and J gave up 0 bases; unmatched junction bases: 11. This CDR3 is CASSQGEAGLLYQETQYF. The CDR3 DNA sequence: TGTGCCAGCAGCCAAGGAGAAGCGGGGCTATTGTACCAAGAGACCCAGTACTTC. Supplemented by reference TRBV14 and TRBJ2-5, the full variable domain reads EAGVTQFPSHSVIEKGQTVTLRCDPISGHDNLYWYRRVMGKEIKFLLHFVKESKQDESGMPNNRFLAERTGGTYSTLKVQPAELEDSGVYFCASSQGEAGLLYQETQYFGPGTRLLVL.

This clonotype appeared many times. The chain joins TRBV29-1 to TRBJ1-2; D call uncertain. The germline V and J ends were trimmed by 4 bases and 0 bases, with 15 bases remaining between them. The CDR3 runs to 15 residues. Germline values: CDR1 SQVTM, CDR2 ANQGSEA. CDR3 bases: TGCAGCGTTGCCCTTCCTAACCAGGCTAACTATGGCTACACCTTC. Translation gives CSVALPNQANYGYTF.

The chain employs TRBV18 and TRBJ1-1, with 9 nucleotides matching TRBD1. V shed 5 bases, J shed 13 bases, and the junction held 14 bases outside the gene matches. The CDR3 sequence is 14 residues long. Looked up from germline, CDR1 is KGHSH and CDR2 is LQKENI. CDR3 in DNA: TGTGCCAGCTCAGCCACTGGGACAGGGAAAGCAGGTTTCTTT. Protein: CASSATGTGKAGFF.

V and J are TRBV3-1 and TRBJ2-5; a weak D match, TRBD2 (6 bases). Trimming stripped 4 bases from V and 5 bases from J, with 14 bases between. This CDR3 has 14 residues. Germline assignment: CDR1 LGHDT and CDR2 YNNKEL (reference sequence). CDR3 amino acids: CASSLWGDGETQYF. The CDR3 bases are TGTGCCAGCAGCCTTTGGGGGGATGGGGAGACCCAGTACTTC.

This clonotype was detected many times. The rearrangement links TRBV27 to TRBJ2-7; 7 nucleotides match TRBD2. The ends lost 6 bases at V and 5 bases at J; junction bases unmatched: 1. Germline V gene sequence: CDR1 MNHEY, CDR2 SMNVEV (reference sequence). This CDR3 is built from 11 residues. The DNA for the CDR3 is TGTGCCAGCAGGGGAGGGAACGAGCAGTACTTC. Translation gives CASRGGNEQYF.

This clonotype was detected only a few times. This chain uses TRBV10-2 with TRBJ2-7, with a weak D call TRBD2 (6 bases). The CDR3 is 13 amino acids. The germline gives CDR1 WSHSY, CDR2 SAAADI. V lost 4 bases, J lost 2 bases, and 9 bases lay in between. The CDR3 DNA sequence: TGCGCCAGCAGTGTCGGGGGAGCCTACGAGCAGTACGTC. Amino acids: CASSVGGAYEQYV.

This clonotype appeared many times. This chain uses TRBV27 with TRBJ2-1; no clear D. CDR1 and CDR2 (germline): MNHEY, SMNVEV (reference sequence). V gave up 2 bases and J gave up 2 bases, with 7 bases separating them. The CDR3 contains 14 residues. The CDR3 protein is CASSLMGTYNEQFF. CDR3 DNA: TGTGCCAGCAGTTTAATGGGGACCTACAATGAGCAGTTCTTC.

This clonotype was recorded many times. The CDR3 nucleotides read TGTGCCAGCAGTTTGACAGCAAGTCCTGGAAACACCATATATTTT. Protein sequence: CASSLTASPGNTIYF. The gene calls are TRBV28 and TRBJ1-3, with D tentatively TRBD1 (5 bases). The CDR3 is 15 residues long. CDR1 is MDHEN and CDR2 is SYDVKM in the germline V gene. V was cut by 3 bases and J by 2 bases, with 11 bases left in between.